A selection of T cell receptor beta chains follows, all from one sample in a study of CD8 T cells in ankylosing spondylitis. TCRdb reprocessed the 5' RACE reads via MiXCR and lists one record per CDR3 protein. The sample consists of under 850,000 distinct CDR3 sequences, 15% to 20% of them appearing once. The material sequenced was blood, either unsorted or a sorted T cell fraction (not recorded which). These receptors were collected from a male donor with ankylosing spondylitis. The CDR3 runs from the conserved cysteine through the conserved F or W. A D gene is named only where the DNA matches it firmly. Size values are once, few and many counts, or a class for expanded clones, and some rows have none.

v_gene	d_gene	abundance	j_gene	CDR3aa
TRBV5-5	NA	NA	TRBJ2-3	CASTVQGGADTQYF
TRBV10-3	TRBD1	few	TRBJ1-1	CAISVAGGSTEAFF
TRBV6-2/TRBV6-3	NA	NA	TRBJ2-5	CASSYGDGVREETQYF
TRBV11-1	NA	NA	TRBJ2-7	CASSSILAPKGHYEQYF
TRBV20-1	TRBD1	few	TRBJ2-7	CSARGQNYEQYF
TRBV12-3/TRBV12-4	TRBD1	few	TRBJ1-5	CASSLGEGAGQPQHF
TRBV5-1	NA	NA	TRBJ1-1	CASSFTGPEAFF
TRBV28	NA	NA	TRBJ1-5	CASSLRDYSNQPQHF
TRBV12-3/TRBV12-4	NA	many	TRBJ1-2	CASSLQGAGYTF
TRBV7-8	NA	NA	TRBJ2-7	CASSFDRLSYEQYF
TRBV7-9	TRBD1	few	TRBJ2-5	CASSQRTGVLETQYF
TRBV20-1	NA	NA	TRBJ2-7	CSAGPSSYEQYF
TRBV18	NA	few	TRBJ1-5	CASSPAGLDQPQHF
TRBV20-1	TRBD2	few	TRBJ2-1	CSATGTIYNEQFF
TRBV15	NA	few	TRBJ2-3	CATSRVGGSTDTQYF
TRBV5-6	TRBD2	few	TRBJ2-7	CASSFIGRGNYEQYF